These 27 T cell receptor beta chains were sequenced from one sample in a study of T cell responses to AZD1222 COVID-19 vaccine. Generated by immunoSEQ multiplex PCR, the TCRdb table keeps only in-frame clones and is missing some. The repertoire has some 95,000 clones, roughly 91% of them found once; the top ten carry 2.5% to 3%. The sequences come from peripheral blood, collected on day 0 of MenACWY control vaccination. Source of these receptors: an adult in good health.

The V call is TRBV24-1, the J call TRBJ2-3, with unresolved D. V lost 6 bases to trimming and J lost 0 bases, with 12 bases between them. This CDR3 is 15 amino acids long. Germline V lookup: CDR1 KGHDR, CDR2 SFDVKD. The CDR3 DNA reads as TGTGCCACCAGTCCCTCGGTGGGGAGCACAGATACGCAGTATTTT. Translated: CATSPSVGSTDTQYF.

This clone was counted a few times. The rearrangement links TRBV6-5 to TRBJ1-5, with a tentative D call TRBD1 (5 bases). V dropped 0 bases and J dropped 3 bases, with 9 bases sitting between them. CDR3 length: 15 amino acids. Germline CDR1 is MNHEY and CDR2 is SVGAGI. CDR3 sequence reads: CASSYSRGFNQPQHF. CDR3 DNA sequence: TGTGCCAGCAGTTACTCGCGGGGGTTCAATCAGCCCCAGCATTTT.

This clone has a single count. This chain connects TRBV7-3 to TRBJ2-1; D is undetermined. Trimming left V 5 bases short and J 4 bases short, with 18 bases between. The CDR3 spans 16 residues. Germline CDR1 is SGHTA and CDR2 is FQGTGA. The CDR3 reads CASSPTRYPPYNEQFF. CDR3 sequence (DNA): TGTGCCAGCAGCCCGACCAGGTACCCACCTTACAATGAGCAGTTCTTC.

The rearrangement uses TRBV7-2 and TRBJ2-1; 11 bases match TRBD2. This CDR3 contains 16 residues. V shed 4 bases and J 4 bases; nucleotides not matched to a gene: 6. The germline V gene encodes CDR1 SGHTA and CDR2 FQGNSA. The CDR3 region has the DNA TGTGCCAGCAGCTATCCCGGGACTAGCGGATACAATGAGCAGTTCTTC. Translated: CASSYPGTSGYNEQFF.

J is TRBJ2-7 and V is TRBV12-3 or TRBV12-4; tentative D call: TRBD1 (6 bases). V dropped 9 bases and J dropped 3 bases, with 15 bases sitting between them. The CDR3 runs to 13 residues. The CDR3 reads CASGTLKYYEQYF. CDR3 DNA: TGTGCCAGTGGGACACTAAAATACTACGAGCAGTACTTC.

The chain carries TRBV6-5 and TRBJ1-3; D is ambiguous. The CDR3 loop spans 12 amino acids. V lost 7 bases to trimming and J lost 4 bases, with 8 bases between them. Germline V gene data show CDR1 as MNHEY and CDR2 as SVGAGI. Here the CDR3 DNA reads TGTGCCAGCACCGGCAGCGGAAACACCATATATTTT. Its translation is CASTGSGNTIYF.

This clone was found once. The V and J genes are TRBV9 and TRBJ1-1, with no clear D. The V end lost 0 bases, the J end lost 1 base, and 7 bases lay between the germline ends. Germline CDR1 reads SGDLS; CDR2 reads YYNGEE. The CDR3 extends over 14 amino acids. The CDR3 sequence: CASSVVPGNTEAFF. CDR3 bases: TGTGCCAGCAGCGTAGTTCCGGGGAACACTGAAGCTTTCTTT. The full variable domain, its missing parts supplied by reference TRBV9 and TRBJ1-1, is DSGVTQTPKHLITATGQRVTLRCSPRSGDLSVYWYQQSLDQGLQFLIQYYNGEERAKGNILERFSAQQFPDLHSELNLSSLELGDSALYFCASSVVPGNTEAFFGQGTRLTVV.

V and J are TRBV19 and TRBJ1-2; possibly TRBD1 for D (6 bases). The germline gives CDR1 LNHDA, CDR2 SQIVND (reference sequence). V gave up 11 bases and J gave up 4 bases, with 20 bases separating them. The CDR3 totals 14 residues. CDR3 protein: CAAQPTGPSYGYTF. The DNA for the CDR3 is TGTGCCGCCCAACCCACAGGGCCTTCCTATGGCTACACCTTC.

This chain joins TRBV27 and TRBJ1-2; D unresolved. The CDR3 is 14 residues long. Germline V gives CDR1 MNHEY, CDR2 SMNVEV (reference sequence). The V and J ends lost 8 bases and 0 bases respectively, with 13 bases between them. CDR3 DNA sequence: TGTGCCAGCCGCTACAGTGCCGCTAACTATGGCTACACCTTC. It translates to CASRYSAANYGYTF.

With respect to this clone: The junction departs from germline at one end; a sequencing error may be responsible. The chain employs TRBV12-3 or TRBV12-4 and TRBJ1-4; a weak D match, TRBD1 (6 bases). The CDR3 covers 11 residues. DNA for the CDR3: TGTGCCAGCAGTTTCTCGGACAGAACGGTTTTT. Translating gives CASSFSDRTVF.

The chain combines TRBV28 with TRBJ1-1; a weak D match, TRBD1 (5 bases). The CDR3 length is 14 residues. Trimming removed 5 bases at V and 0 bases at J, with 10 bases between. Germline V gene data show CDR1 as MDHEN and CDR2 as SYDVKM. The CDR3 loop is CASSIPGLNTEAFF. The CDR3 nucleotides are TGTGCCAGCAGTATTCCGGGGCTGAACACTGAAGCTTTCTTT.

The chain joins TRBV7-9 to TRBJ1-6; 7 bases are a match to TRBD1. The CDR3 is 16 amino acids. Germline CDR1 reads SEHNR; CDR2 reads FQNEAQ (reference sequence). J gave up 4 bases and V 5 bases, and 8 bases lay outside the gene matches. CDR3 sequence: CASSPGDRDYNSPLHF. The CDR3 nucleotides read TGTGCCAGCAGCCCAGGAGACAGGGATTATAATTCACCCCTCCACTTT.

The chain has TRBV10-3 and TRBJ1-1; unclear D gene. The ends were cut back, 4 bases at V and 4 bases at J, with 10 bases in the middle. Germline CDR1 is ENHRY and CDR2 is SYGVKD. The CDR3 is 13 amino acids. CDR3 coding DNA: TGTGCCATCAGTGCGGCTCAGGCCACTGAAGCTTTCTTT. Its protein product is CAISAAQATEAFF.

The chain employs TRBV18 and TRBJ2-3, with D possibly being TRBD2 (6 bases). Per germline, CDR1 KGHSH and CDR2 LQKENI. V lost 0 bases to trimming and J lost 6 bases, with 16 bases between them. This CDR3 is built from 16 residues. CDR3 sequence reads: CASSPPGGGRRDTQYF. In DNA, the CDR3 is TGTGCCAGCTCACCACCGGGGGGTGGCAGGCGGGATACGCAGTATTTT.

In this sample, this clone turned up once. This chain connects TRBV12-2 to TRBJ1-5; TRBD1, the table's D call, was not compared with the DNA. TRBV12-2 is a listed pseudogene. The CDR3 is 17 amino acids. The CDR3 coding sequence is TGTGCAAGTCGCCCCCTCGGTGGGGCGGAAAGCAATCAGCCCCAGCATTTT. As protein: CASRPLGGAESNQPQHF.

This chain links TRBV6-5 with TRBJ1-2; 10 bases align to TRBD1. CDR3 length: 14 amino acids. Germline CDR1 is MNHEY and CDR2 is SVGAGI. Trimming removed 7 bases from V and 7 bases from J; junction bases left unmatched: 9. The CDR3 is CASTPKTGGFGYTF. CDR3 coding DNA: TGTGCCAGCACCCCCAAGACAGGGGGCTTTGGCTACACCTTC.

The chain is built from TRBV7-3 and TRBJ2-3, with TRBD2 matching 11 bases. CDR3 length: 15 amino acids. Germline V gene lookup returns CDR1 SGHTA and CDR2 FQGTGA. The V and J ends lost 5 bases and 5 bases, in that order; junction bases with no gene match: 6. This CDR3 reads CASSQTSGGVDTQYF. DNA of the CDR3: TGTGCCAGCAGCCAAACTAGCGGGGGTGTAGATACGCAGTATTTT.

The chain uses TRBV5-5 and TRBJ2-7, with D possibly TRBD2 on 7 matching bases. V was trimmed by 4 bases and J by 2 bases, leaving 13 bases between them. The CDR3 runs 14 residues. The germline gives CDR1 SGHKS, CDR2 YYEKEE (reference sequence). CDR3 nucleotides: TGTGCCAGCAGCGTGAGCGGGGACACCTACGAGCAGTACTTC. This encodes CASSVSGDTYEQYF. Full variable domain (rest looked up from reference TRBV5-5 and TRBJ2-7): DAGVTQSPTHLIKTRGQQVTLRCSPISGHKSVSWYQQVLGQGPQFIFQYYEKEERGRGNFPDRFSARQFPNYSSELNVNALLLGDSALYLCASSVSGDTYEQYFGPGTRLTVT.

The rearrangement links TRBV7-8 to TRBJ1-5; TRBD1 aligns across 10 bases. The germline V gene encodes CDR1 SGHVS and CDR2 FQNEAQ. There are 16 residues in the CDR3. V shed 8 bases and J 9 bases; nucleotides not matched to a gene: 16. The DNA of the CDR3 is TGTGCCAGCCCCAATTCCGGGACAGGGGCGTGCGGGCCCCAGCATTTT. Its protein is CASPNSGTGACGPQHF.

The chain is built from TRBV12-3 or TRBV12-4 and TRBJ1-5, with D perhaps TRBD1 (6 bases). The CDR3 has 13 amino acids. V was shortened by 6 bases and J by 11 bases, with 17 bases between the two germline ends. The CDR3 spells CASSPGAGVAQHF. The CDR3 DNA reads as TGTGCCAGCAGCCCAGGGGCCGGCGTGGCCCAGCATTTT.

The chain carries TRBV4-2 and TRBJ2-7, with 9 bases lining up with TRBD2. Germline V gene data show CDR1 as LGHNA and CDR2 as YNFKEQ. V dropped 6 bases and J dropped 0; count of bases not matched to a gene: 3. The length of the CDR3 is 14 residues. The CDR3 loop reads CASRPSGASYEQYF. As DNA, the CDR3 is TGTGCCAGCAGACCTAGCGGGGCCTCCTACGAGCAGTACTTC.

The chain joins TRBV5-4 to TRBJ2-5, with D tentatively TRBD1 or TRBD2 (7 bases each). The germline V gene has CDR1 SGHNT and CDR2 YYREEE (reference sequence). The CDR3 is made up of 14 amino acids. V lost 5 bases and J 5 bases, leaving 16 bases between the germline ends. The CDR3 DNA reads TGTGCCAGCAGAATCAGGGGGGGCCGGGAGACCCAGTACTTC. This translates into CASRIRGGRETQYF.

This clone was counted a single time. The genes are TRBV7-2 and TRBJ2-1; the match to TRBD1 covers 9 bases. The V and J ends lost 5 bases and 9 bases, in that order; junction bases with no gene match: 8. The CDR3 covers 14 residues. CDR1 and CDR2 from the germline V gene are SGHTA and FQGNSA. This chain's CDR3 is CASSSRDRVGEQFF. CDR3 coding DNA: TGTGCCAGCAGCAGCCGGGACAGGGTAGGTGAGCAGTTCTTC. The whole variable domain, remainder taken from reference TRBV7-2 and TRBJ2-1, is GAGVSQSPSNKVTEKGKDVELRCDPISGHTALYWYRQSLGQGLEFLIYFQGNSAPDKSGLPSDRFSAERTGGSVSTLTIQRTQQEDSAVYLCASSSRDRVGEQFFGPGTRLTVL.

CDR3 in DNA: TGTGCCAGCAGCTTAGCTCGACTGGCGGGACGGGATAATTCACCCCTCCACTTT. Encoded protein: CASSLARLAGRDNSPLHF. The gene calls are TRBV7-9 and TRBJ1-6; D is perhaps TRBD1 (5 bases). CDR1 is SEHNR and CDR2 is FQNEAQ in the germline V gene (reference sequence). The CDR3 contains 18 residues. Trimming removed 0 bases from V and 5 bases from J, with 17 bases in between.

The rearrangement uses TRBV9 and TRBJ2-1; D uncertain. Per germline, CDR1 SGDLS and CDR2 YYNGEE. The CDR3 has 13 amino acids. V was trimmed by 0 bases and J by 9 bases, leaving 10 bases between them. Here the CDR3 DNA reads TGTGCCAGCAGCGTAGATTTGTTCCCTGAGCAGTTCTTC. Translating it yields CASSVDLFPEQFF.

The chain carries TRBV2 and TRBJ1-6; D call uncertain. Trimming stripped 4 bases from V and 7 bases from J, with 11 bases between. The CDR3 totals 14 residues. The V gene's germline CDR1 is SNHLY and CDR2 FYNNEI. The CDR3 DNA sequence: TGTGCCAGCAGTGGGTCAGCCGGAAATTCACCCCTCCACTTT. This sequence encodes CASSGSAGNSPLHF.

This chain joins TRBV3-1 (or the pseudogene TRBV3-2) and TRBJ1-2; unclear D gene. The CDR3 loop spans 14 amino acids. Germline CDR1 reads LGHDT; CDR2 reads YNNKEL (reference sequence). The V and J ends lost 1 base and 3 bases respectively, with 9 bases between them. The CDR3 DNA sequence: TGTGCCAGCAGCCAAGGGCGCTCGGACTATGGCTACACCTTC. Amino acids: CASSQGRSDYGYTF.